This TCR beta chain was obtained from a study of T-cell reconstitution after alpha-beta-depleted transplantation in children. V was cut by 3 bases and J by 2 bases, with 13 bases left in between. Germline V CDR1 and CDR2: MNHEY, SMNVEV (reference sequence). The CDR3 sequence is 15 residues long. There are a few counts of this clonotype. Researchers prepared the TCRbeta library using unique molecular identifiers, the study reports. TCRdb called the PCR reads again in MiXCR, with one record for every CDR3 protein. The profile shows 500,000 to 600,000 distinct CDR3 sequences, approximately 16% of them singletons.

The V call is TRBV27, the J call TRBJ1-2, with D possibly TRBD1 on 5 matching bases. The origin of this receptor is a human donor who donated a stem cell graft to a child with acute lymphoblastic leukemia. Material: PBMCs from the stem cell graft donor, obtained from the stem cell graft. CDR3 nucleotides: TGTGCCAGCAGTTTGAAGGGGAATCGGAACTATGGCTACACCTTC. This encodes CASSLKGNRNYGYTF.